The subject of this entry is one T cell receptor beta chain. TCRdb's copy holds only in-frame clones and misses some; the assay was immunoSEQ multiplex PCR. The profile shows approximately 300,000 clones, 70% to 90% of them singletons. This sample was taken from a study of blood T cell repertoires in COVID-19. At the level of the study: Spain, Italy and the United States supplied samples that represented acute and convalescent COVID-19.

The J segment lost 7 bases and the V segment lost 2 bases, leaving 8 bases of the junction unmatched. The germline gives CDR1 MNHEY, CDR2 SMNVEV (reference sequence). This CDR3 is 15 amino acids long. V is TRBV27 and J is TRBJ2-4; 7 bases align to TRBD2. The sequence was obtained from a human donor with COVID-19, enrolled during active disease. The donor label of this sample is uncertain. The sequenced sample was peripheral blood. The CDR3 nucleotides read TGTGCCAGCAGTTTAGGAGGCGGGAGAGGGAACATTCAGTACTTC. This gives the protein CASSLGGGRGNIQYF.